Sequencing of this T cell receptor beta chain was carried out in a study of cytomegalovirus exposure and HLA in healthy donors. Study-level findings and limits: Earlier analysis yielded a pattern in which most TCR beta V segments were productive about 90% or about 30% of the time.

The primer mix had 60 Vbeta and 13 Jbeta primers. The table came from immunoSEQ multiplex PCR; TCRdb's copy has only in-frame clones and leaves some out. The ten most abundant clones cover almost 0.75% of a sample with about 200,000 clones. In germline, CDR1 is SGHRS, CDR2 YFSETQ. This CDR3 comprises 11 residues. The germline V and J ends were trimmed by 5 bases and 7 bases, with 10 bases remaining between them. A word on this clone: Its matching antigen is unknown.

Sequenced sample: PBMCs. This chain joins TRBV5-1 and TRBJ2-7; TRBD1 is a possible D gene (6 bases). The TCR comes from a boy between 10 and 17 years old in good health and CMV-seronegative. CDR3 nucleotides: TGCGCCAGCAGATACCAGGGGGAGCAGTACTTC. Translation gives CASRYQGEQYF.